The 15 T cell receptor beta chains in this list originate from one sample, sequenced in a study of identical twins. TCRdb itself ran the 5' RACE reads through MiXCR, one entry per CDR3 protein. The sample yields around 690,000 distinct CDR3 sequences, around 20% seen once. This same sample was also part of a study on T cells expressing NK-cell markers.

The sequenced material came from PBMCs. The receptors were gathered from a woman under 30 in good health.

This clonotype was recorded a few times. The rearrangement uses TRBV4-2 and TRBJ2-7; maybe TRBD2 (6 bases). Germline-derived CDR1 and CDR2 are LGHNA and YNFKEQ. The CDR3 loop spans 15 amino acids. Deletions cut 0 bases from V and 3 bases from J, with 12 bases between. This CDR3 reads CASSQDPGTVYEQYF. The CDR3 region has the DNA TGTGCCAGCAGCCAAGATCCCGGGACTGTCTACGAGCAGTACTTC.

The chain recombines TRBV5-1 with TRBJ1-1; D is unclear. The germline gives CDR1 SGHRS, CDR2 YFSETQ. The V end was cut by 4 bases, the J end by 5 bases, with 9 bases between. This CDR3 region has 12 residues. Written as DNA, the CDR3 is TGCGCCAGCAGCCGGATGGGGACTGAAGCTTTCTTT. Translated: CASSRMGTEAFF.

This clonotype has a handful of counts. This chain links TRBV6-5 with TRBJ1-2; 9 bases fit TRBD1. The germline CDR1 and CDR2 sequences are MNHEY and SVGAGI. V shed 4 bases and J 0 bases; nucleotides not matched to a gene: 3. This CDR3 spans 15 amino acids. The CDR3 DNA reads TGTGCCAGCAGTTGGGGACAGGGAGCTAACTATGGCTACACCTTC. Amino acid sequence: CASSWGQGANYGYTF.

This clonotype has just a few counts. This chain joins TRBV12-3 or TRBV12-4 and TRBJ2-4; D gene uncertain. V lost 4 bases, J lost 6 bases, and 7 bases lay in between. The CDR3 runs 12 residues. The CDR3 reads CASSSWGNIQYF. Here the CDR3 DNA reads TGTGCCAGCAGTTCGTGGGGAAACATTCAGTACTTC.

The V and J genes are TRBV7-9 and TRBJ2-1; D is unresolved. Germline V CDR1 and CDR2: SEHNR, FQNEAQ (reference sequence). Between the trimmed V and J ends, which lost 3 bases and 9 bases, there was a span of 6 bases. The CDR3 consists of 11 residues. CDR3 sequence: CASSFRSEQFF. For the CDR3, the DNA is TGTGCCAGCAGCTTTAGGAGTGAGCAGTTCTTC. The full variable domain, rest sourced from reference TRBV7-9 and TRBJ2-1, is DTGVSQNPRHKITKRGQNVTFRCDPISEHNRLYWYRQTLGQGPEFLTYFQNEAQLEKSRLLSDRFSAERPKGSFSTLEIQRTEQGDSAMYLCASSFRSEQFFGPGTRLTVL.

Turning to this clonotype: A much larger clone differs from this one at a single base, so this may be a read error. V gene TRBV25-1 combines with J gene TRBJ2-7; 8 nucleotides agree with TRBD1. V dropped 6 bases and J dropped 0; count of bases not matched to a gene: 4. CDR3 length: 14 residues. The germline V gene encodes CDR1 MGHDK and CDR2 SYGVNS. The CDR3 loop reads CASSDRGGSYEQYF. CDR3 bases: TGTGCCAGCAGCGACAGGGGTGGCTCCTACGAGCAGTACTTC.

The rearrangement links TRBV9 to TRBJ1-2; D gene unclear. Germline lookup yields CDR1 SGDLS and CDR2 YYNGEE. Between the trimmed V and J ends, which lost 7 bases and 4 bases, there was a span of 17 bases. This CDR3 region has 14 residues. Written as DNA, the CDR3 is TGTGCCAGCCGGGCCGGACGACTTCCCTATGGCTACACCTTC. This codes for CASRAGRLPYGYTF. The full variable domain, completed using reference TRBV9 and TRBJ1-2, is DSGVTQTPKHLITATGQRVTLRCSPRSGDLSVYWYQQSLDQGLQFLIQYYNGEERAKGNILERFSAQQFPDLHSELNLSSLELGDSALYFCASRAGRLPYGYTFGSGTRLTVV.

V usage is TRBV20-1 and J usage is TRBJ2-5, with D hard to call. This CDR3 comprises 16 residues. V lost 6 bases and J lost 2, with 22 bases in between. From germline, CDR1 is DFQATT and CDR2 SNEGSKA (reference sequence). The chain's CDR3 is CSAPSRIGRNQETQYF. DNA of the CDR3: TGCAGTGCCCCAAGTCGTATAGGGCGGAATCAAGAGACCCAGTACTTC.

There are a few counts of this clonotype. The V and J genes are TRBV20-1 and TRBJ2-7; TRBD2 might be the D (7 bases). The CDR3 has 16 amino acids. The germline CDR1 and CDR2 sequences are DFQATT and SNEGSKA (reference sequence). V lost 3 bases and J lost 5, with 23 bases in between. The CDR3 region is CSASHPRGGSIHEQYF. CDR3 sequence (DNA): TGCAGTGCTAGCCATCCCAGGGGCGGGAGTATCCACGAGCAGTACTTC.

The V and J genes are TRBV29-1 and TRBJ1-5; 9 bases fit TRBD1. The ends lost 7 bases at V and 7 bases at J; junction bases unmatched: 11. Per germline, CDR1 SQVTM and CDR2 ANQGSEA. The length of the CDR3 is 14 residues. The CDR3 nucleotides read TGCAGCGCCATTGGACAGGGGAGGGGACAGCCCCAGCATTTT. Translated, it gives CSAIGQGRGQPQHF.

V and J are TRBV20-1 and TRBJ2-1; the D gene is possibly TRBD2 (5 bases). Trimming removed 0 bases at V and 7 bases at J, with 7 bases between. The CDR3 is made up of 12 amino acids. Germline loops: CDR1 DFQATT, CDR2 SNEGSKA (reference sequence). This CDR3 is CSAREGVNEQFF. Written as DNA, the CDR3 is TGCAGTGCTAGAGAGGGAGTGAATGAGCAGTTCTTC.

The chain employs TRBV30 and TRBJ2-3; D not resolved. V lost 2 bases to trimming and J lost 5 bases, with 2 bases between them. CDR3 length equals 10 residues. Germline CDR1 reads GTSNPN; CDR2 reads SVGIG (reference sequence). DNA for the CDR3: TGTGCCTGGAGTATAGATACGCAGTATTTT. It translates to CAWSIDTQYF.

This clonotype was observed a few times. This chain links TRBV6-1 with TRBJ2-4; 7 positions match TRBD1. CDR1 and CDR2 from the germline V gene are MNHNS and SASEGT. The CDR3 length is 15 residues. Trimming at V came to 6 bases and at J to 9 bases, leaving 14 bases not matched to a gene. CDR3: CASRPPTGPGGIQYF. The CDR3 coding sequence is TGTGCCAGCAGACCCCCGACAGGGCCCGGTGGCATTCAGTACTTC.

In its sample, this clonotype was seen a few times. This chain links TRBV29-1 with TRBJ2-1; D gene unclear. The CDR3 runs 16 residues. Trimming removed 3 bases at V and 4 bases at J, with 19 bases between. Looked up from germline, CDR1 is SQVTM and CDR2 is ANQGSEA. The CDR3 sequence is CSVDGGPSPTYNEQFF. The CDR3 DNA sequence: TGCAGCGTTGACGGTGGGCCTAGTCCTACATACAATGAGCAGTTCTTC.

This sequence joins TRBV12-3 or TRBV12-4 and TRBJ2-2, with D perhaps matching TRBD2 (6 bases). Trimming cost V 6 bases and J 2 bases, with 19 bases left between them. The length of the CDR3 is 17 residues. CDR3 region: CASSPSAGRGNTGELFF. CDR3 DNA sequence: TGTGCCAGCAGCCCTTCAGCGGGTCGGGGTAACACCGGGGAGCTGTTTTTT.